This T cell receptor beta chain originates from a study of blood T cell repertoires in COVID-19. All recovered Cohort 3 donors got two negative PCRs, got clearance, or saw symptom resolution. Authors' methods: Amplifying reference gene primers gave estimates of nucleated cell counts. Data came from immunoSEQ multiplex PCR; TCRdb stores just in-frame clones and leaves some out. D and trimming come from the DNA, and the V and J calls and clone size come from that table. The table lists over 200,000 clones, 75% to 90% of them singletons, with around 9.2% in the top ten. Germline V CDR1 and CDR2: SGHNT, YENEEA. CDR3 size: 13 residues. The ends were cut back, 3 bases at V and 5 bases at J, with 11 bases in the middle.

Material for sequencing was PBMCs or T cells enriched from blood (not recorded which). The origin of this receptor is a man aged 35 to 55 who had recovered from COVID-19. The chain couples TRBV11-3 to TRBJ2-7; D may be TRBD1 (6 bases). In DNA form, the CDR3 reads TGTGCCAGCAGCTTTGGGGGCCTCAACGAGCAGTACTTC. This sequence encodes CASSFGGLNEQYF.